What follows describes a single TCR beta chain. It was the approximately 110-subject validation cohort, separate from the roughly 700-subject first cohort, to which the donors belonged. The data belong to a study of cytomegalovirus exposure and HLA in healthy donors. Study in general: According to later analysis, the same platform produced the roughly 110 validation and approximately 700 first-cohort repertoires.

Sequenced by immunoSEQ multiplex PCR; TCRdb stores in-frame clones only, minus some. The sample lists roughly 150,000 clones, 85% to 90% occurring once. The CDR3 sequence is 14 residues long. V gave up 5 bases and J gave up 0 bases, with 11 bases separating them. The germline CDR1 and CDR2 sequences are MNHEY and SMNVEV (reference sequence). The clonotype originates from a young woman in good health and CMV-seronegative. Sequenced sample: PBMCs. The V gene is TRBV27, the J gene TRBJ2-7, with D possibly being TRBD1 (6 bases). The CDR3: CASSPGQFSYEQYF. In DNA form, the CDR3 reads TGTGCCAGCAGTCCTGGACAGTTCTCCTACGAGCAGTACTTC.